These 17 T cell receptor beta chains were sequenced from one sample in a study of blood T cell repertoires in COVID-19. Sequencing was performed with immunoSEQ multiplex PCR; in TCRdb, only in-frame clones are kept and a portion is missing. The sample comprises 110,000 to 150,000 clones, around 80% of which are singletons, and just over 6% rests with the top ten. The sequenced material came from PBMCs or T cells enriched from blood (not recorded which). These receptors all stem from a woman aged 45-65 years who had recovered from COVID-19.

This rearrangement joins TRBV6-5 to TRBJ2-1, with 13 bases fitting TRBD2. Looked up from germline, CDR1 is MNHEY and CDR2 is SVGAGI. The CDR3 sequence is 15 residues long. After removal of 5 bases from V and 10 bases from J, the junction contained 8 bases not matched to a gene. The CDR3 here is CASSKLAGGAGEQFF. DNA of the CDR3: TGTGCCAGCAGTAAACTAGCGGGGGGGGCGGGAGAGCAGTTCTTC.

The V and J genes are TRBV28 and TRBJ1-1, with D unclear. The germline V gene encodes CDR1 MDHEN and CDR2 SYDVKM. V was clipped by 5 bases and J by 3 bases, with 16 bases between them. The CDR3 length is 15 residues. In nucleotides, the CDR3 is TGTGCCAGCAGTGATGCTAGCTGGCTGGACACTGAAGCTTTCTTT. This gives the protein CASSDASWLDTEAFF.

This chain joins TRBV4-2 and TRBJ1-2; no reliable D call. Looked up from germline, CDR1 is LGHNA and CDR2 is YNFKEQ. V dropped 1 base and J dropped 6 bases, with 9 bases sitting between them. The CDR3 contains 13 residues. CDR3 nucleotides: TGTGCCAGCAGCCAAGGGAATGCGGATGGCTACACCTTC. Protein sequence: CASSQGNADGYTF.

The V gene is TRBV6-5, the J gene TRBJ1-3; the D is unclear. The V gene lost 6 bases and the J gene lost 8 bases, with 17 bases spanning the gap. The CDR3 sequence is 14 residues long. The germline gives CDR1 MNHEY, CDR2 SVGAGI. The CDR3 protein is CASRKEGFRDTIYF. The CDR3 region has the DNA TGTGCCAGCAGGAAAGAGGGATTTCGGGACACCATATATTTT.

In DNA, the CDR3 is TGCGCCAGCAGCACCCCTGCAGGGGGTCAAGATACGCAGTATTTT. Protein sequence: CASSTPAGGQDTQYF. V gene TRBV5-1 combines with J gene TRBJ2-3; 7 nucleotides match TRBD1. J lost 5 bases, V lost 4 bases, and 10 bases had no gene match. CDR3 length equals 15 residues. Per germline, CDR1 SGHRS and CDR2 YFSETQ.

The chain carries TRBV24-1 and TRBJ2-7, with D perhaps matching TRBD2 (7 bases). The V and J ends lost 2 bases and 4 bases respectively, with 23 bases between them. CDR1 is KGHDR, CDR2 SFDVKD, per germline. There are 18 residues in the CDR3. CDR3 protein: CATSDWGGLLAGDYEQYV. In DNA, the CDR3 is TGTGCCACCAGTGATTGGGGGGGCCTTTTGGCTGGGGATTACGAGCAGTACGTC.

The gene calls are TRBV15 and TRBJ2-7; maybe TRBD2 (5 bases). Germline values: CDR1 LNHNV, CDR2 YYDKDF (reference sequence). The CDR3 has 16 amino acids. V was trimmed by 0 bases and J by 3 bases, leaving 15 bases between them. The CDR3 nucleotides are TGTGCCACCAGCAGAGATCGGGAAAGAGGCTTCTACGAGCAGTACTTC. Residues: CATSRDRERGFYEQYF.

The chain has TRBV5-1 and TRBJ2-3; TRBD1 might be the D (6 bases). Deletions cut 1 base from V and 2 bases from J, with 8 bases between. The germline CDR1 and CDR2 sequences are SGHRS and YFSETQ. The CDR3 has 14 residues. CDR3 protein: CASSLRQVTDTQYF. CDR3 sequence (DNA): TGCGCCAGCAGCTTGCGACAGGTCACAGATACGCAGTATTTT.

This chain connects TRBV6-5 to TRBJ2-1; TRBD2 aligns across 15 bases. The germline V gene has CDR1 MNHEY and CDR2 SVGAGI. This CDR3 region has 15 residues. The junction had 5 bases not matched to a gene; V was cut back by 7 bases and J by 7 bases. The CDR3: CASTRGLAGGNEQFF. In nucleotides, the CDR3 is TGTGCCAGCACCCGGGGACTAGCGGGGGGTAATGAGCAGTTCTTC.

V gene TRBV24-1 combines with J gene TRBJ2-2; tentatively, D is TRBD1 (6 bases). The CDR3 covers 17 residues. Germline V CDR1 and CDR2: KGHDR, SFDVKD. V was shortened by 4 bases and J by 6 bases, with 20 bases between the two germline ends. The DNA of the CDR3 is TGTGCCACCAGTGACCTGAAACAGGGCTTTCGACCCGGGGAGCTGTTTTTT. Its translation is CATSDLKQGFRPGELFF.

This clone was seen only once. The chain couples TRBV6-5 to TRBJ2-7; a possible D gene is TRBD2 (5 bases). Germline lookup yields CDR1 MNHEY and CDR2 SVGAGI. The CDR3 covers 13 residues. Trimming removed 5 bases at V and 2 bases at J, with 10 bases between. Written as DNA, the CDR3 is TGTGCCAGCAGTAAGAAGGGAGCCTACGAGCAGTACGTC. Its protein is CASSKKGAYEQYV.

The chain combines TRBV29-1 with TRBJ1-5; 9 nucleotides agree with TRBD1. Trimming removed 6 bases from V and 5 bases from J; junction bases left unmatched: 5. The CDR3 sequence is 13 residues long. The germline CDR1 and CDR2 sequences are SQVTM and ANQGSEA. The CDR3 here is CSVMDRGDQPQHF. DNA of the CDR3: TGCAGCGTCATGGACAGGGGCGATCAGCCCCAGCATTTT.

This chain uses TRBV7-9 with TRBJ1-1; no clear D gene. With 5 bases removed from V and 4 bases from J, the gap between germline ends came to 20 bases. CDR3 length equals 16 residues. Germline values: CDR1 SEHNR, CDR2 FQNEAQ (reference sequence). Here the CDR3 reads CASSPHRTGSGTEAFF. DNA for the CDR3: TGTGCCAGCAGCCCACATCGGACCGGGAGTGGCACTGAAGCTTTCTTT.

This clone has just a few counts. The V and J genes are TRBV2 and TRBJ1-5; TRBD1 aligns across 7 bases. Germline V lookup: CDR1 SNHLY, CDR2 FYNNEI. V dropped 5 bases and J dropped 9; count of bases not matched to a gene: 7. The CDR3 totals 13 residues. The CDR3 DNA follows: TGTGCCAGCAGTTTAGACAGGGAGCCGCCCCAGCATTTT. Its protein product is CASSLDREPPQHF.

This clone was seen more than once but under ten times. This chain connects TRBV5-1 to TRBJ1-5; 9 bases are a match to TRBD1. Germline V gene sequence: CDR1 SGHRS, CDR2 YFSETQ. With 4 bases clipped from V and 7 bases from J, the junction kept 9 bases outside the gene matches. The CDR3 loop spans 15 amino acids. The CDR3 DNA reads as TGCGCCAGCAGCCTCTCCGGGACAGGGAGCCAGCCCCAGCATTTT. Residues: CASSLSGTGSQPQHF.

This clone has a single count. The chain links TRBV28 to TRBJ2-7; TRBD1 is a possible D gene (6 bases). The CDR3 is 12 residues long. Trimming removed 5 bases at V and 8 bases at J, with 13 bases between. Per germline, CDR1 MDHEN and CDR2 SYDVKM. DNA of the CDR3: TGTGCCAGCAGTAATACAGGGTACCAGCAGTACTTC. It translates to CASSNTGYQQYF.

The chain is built from TRBV10-2 and TRBJ1-5; D ambiguous. V gave up 8 bases and J gave up 1 base, with 15 bases separating them. The CDR3 runs 15 residues. The germline gives CDR1 WSHSY, CDR2 SAAADI. The CDR3 DNA sequence: TGCGCCAGCCGCGCGGAACGACTGAGCAATCAGCCCCAGCATTTT. Its translation: CASRAERLSNQPQHF.